This T cell receptor beta chain appears in the sequencing data of a study of blood T cell repertoires in COVID-19 (TCRdb year 2020). For context, the study as a whole: Samples covering the acute and convalescent phases of COVID-19 were provided by collaborators in the United States, Italy and Spain. The repertoires were made available in a free public database intended to serve as a resource for research on the immune response to SARS-CoV-2. Where available, HLA class I and class II types were taken from metadata supplied by the sample provider and were not determined by assay-based typing. Subjects who had been exposed to COVID-19, were actively infected with it, or had recovered from it provided the deeply sampled blood TCRbeta repertoires that made up the dataset. The material from the prospective study consisted of cDNA or gDNA derived from T cells, B-cell-depleted T cells, or PBMCs. The samples were drawn from two sources: the first 160 participants of the ongoing ImmuneRACE study, and fewer than 1,500 subjects contributed by 6 global collaborators. The sample metadata nearly always contained a de-identified subject ID, COVID-19 status, age in years and sex. Summary of the overall study and its limitations: Clinical and demographic metadata were provided uncurated, with the amount varying by source and participant.

The collaborating institutions used their own protocols to collect whole blood in K2EDTA tubes. Collaborator samples were shipped for TCRbeta analysis as frozen whole blood, isolated PBMCs, or DNA extracted from either sample type. TCRbeta CDR3 regions were amplified from genomic DNA by means of the immunoSEQ Assay, a bias-controlled multiplex PCR. Concerning the study's data processing: Nucleated cell counts per sample were estimated from amplification of reference gene primers within the assay. To quantify the absolute abundance of each unique TCRbeta CDR3 rearrangement, sequence reads were collapsed and filtered. For each sample, productive Simpson clonality was calculated as the square root of Simpson's diversity index over productive rearrangements. This immuneACCESS table, as held by TCRdb, lists in-frame sequences with V and J called but not all clones. Of the missing ones, under half trace to an unresolved V gene in checked studies; the others have no known cause. V and J calls and clone size are copied from that table; D and trimming were computed from the DNA. Across this sample there are about 46,000 clones, with approximately 83% seen only once. The biggest ten clones account for approximately 15% of the sample.

V is clipped by 3 bases and J by 2 bases, and the sequence between their germline boundaries is 9 bases long. Taken from cysteine to phenylalanine, the CDR3 has 14 residues. Just the 42-base CDR3 DNA is kept, in frame starting at base 1. Via the germline V gene, CDR1 is SGDLS and CDR2 YYNGEE. Note on this clone: The antigen this receptor binds is unknown. Base qualities are not provided; no much larger clone lies one nucleotide away.

The sequencing sample was made of peripheral blood. The TCR sequence derives from a human donor in a cohort sampled during active COVID-19. The donor label of this sample is uncertain. This receptor chain uses TRBV9 and TRBJ1-3; perhaps TRBD1 is the D gene, with 6 bases matching. In nucleotides, the sequence is TGTGCCAGCAGCGCACAGGGAACTGGAAACACCATATATTTT. This gives the protein CASSAQGTGNTIYF.